This TCR beta chain comes out of a study of blood T cells in healthy people across ages. This CDR3 comprises 10 residues. Germline V gene sequence: CDR1 MGHDK, CDR2 SYGVNS. Deletions cut 4 bases from V and 11 bases from J, with 8 bases between. The use of a sample-barcoded 5' primer and a J-beta primer mix characterized a second PCR of roughly 6 to 11 cycles. Via MiXCR, TCRdb re-called the 5' RACE reads, giving one row per CDR3 protein. The sample holds 1.5 million to 2 million distinct CDR3 sequences, roughly 50% seen once. The rearrangement links TRBV25-1 to TRBJ1-1; no firm D call. Sequenced: blood. This TCR derives from a woman aged 40 to 55 in good health. This chain's CDR3 is CASSGAVAFF. In DNA form, the CDR3 reads TGTGCCAGCAGTGGGGCTGTTGCTTTCTTT.